One T cell receptor beta chain is described in this entry. This clonotype was recorded a few times. There is no known antigen for this receptor. No much larger clone is present one base from it, and per-base qualities are unavailable. The record originates from a study of T-cell memory formation after mild COVID-19 (dated by TCRdb to the early 2020s). Notes on the research overall: TCR sequence clusters from the two donors were found to be largely donor specific. Longitudinal TCRalpha and TCRbeta repertoire sequencing tracked T-cell clones expanding and contracting after mild COVID-19 in two donors. Two young, previously healthy adult volunteers, one female and one male, were included in the cohort. Findings and caveats that apply to the study as a whole: Some responding clones were detected in pre-infection memory, which suggested that pre-existing cross-reactive memory T cells had joined the SARS-CoV-2 response. Whether the second-wave clones peaking on day 37 were SARS-CoV-2 specific was not confirmed. The study covered only a couple of mild cases, and larger cohorts including severe cases with pre-infection samples were considered necessary. Clones contracting from day 15 to 85 had balanced CD4/CD8 phenotypes, while a second wave expanding from day 15 to 37 was biased towards CD4+. Contracting CD4+ clones were located mainly in the CM and EM memory subsets, whereas CD8+ clones were found to be enriched in EMRA.

Taken from cysteine to phenylalanine, the CDR3 has 16 residues. Only CDR3 DNA remains: 48 bases, in frame from the first base. A distance of 14 bases separates the germline ends of V and J, which lose 2 bases and 0 bases respectively. In the germline V gene, CDR1 corresponds to SGHTA and CDR2 to FQGNSA. The reads were generated on an Illumina NovaSeq 6000. TCRalpha and TCRbeta cDNA libraries were built by 5'RACE with constant-segment primers, adding sample barcodes and unique molecular identifiers. Trizol reagent was used to extract RNA from every sample. The libraries were amplified in two PCR steps, and the second step added a second sample barcode and Illumina TruSeq adapters. Sequencing of libraries was performed on an Illumina NovaSeq with 2 x 150 bp paired-end reads. On the authors' methods: The reads were demultiplexed and collapsed into UMI-guided consensus sequences using migec v1.2.7. With mixcr v2.1.11, UMI consensuses were aligned to TRA and TRB V and J templates and assembled into clonotypes. Clonotypes were classified as expanded or contracted when called significant by both edgeR and NoisET, with noise models trained on biological replicates. For edgeR calls, the thresholds were a false discovery rate-adjusted p below 0.01 and a log2 fold-change of 1. As an exploratory analysis of dynamics, max-normalized trajectories of the 1000 most abundant clonotypes were examined by PCA with hierarchical clustering. The CD4 or CD8 phenotype of responding clones was assigned using the separately sequenced CD4+ and CD8+ repertoires. The raw public data were reprocessed by TCRdb itself: fastp quality trimming at Q25, MiXCR clonotype calling, in-frame beta chains only. Rows merge per CDR3 protein into single entries with the most common DNA and genes. The V and J calls and clone size are TCRdb's, not the authors'. The sample profile shows some 490,000 distinct CDR3 sequences; 15% to 20% of them were found once. Over 9% of the sample is taken by the ten largest.

Ficoll-Paque density gradient centrifugation was used to isolate PBMCs. The V and J segments used are TRBV7-2 and TRBJ2-7, with the D segment possibly TRBD1 or TRBD2, each aligning over 6 bases. The source material was PBMCs or a T cell subset sorted from them (not recorded which). This TCR came from an adult woman who had mild COVID-19 (a few samples of this study predate the infection). The sample titles of this study are shuffled in the database, so cell type and time point are left out; the donor was told from shared clones. The CDR3 sequence is CASSLLGGINSYEQYF. The DNA sequence is TGTGCCAGCAGCTTATTAGGGGGGATCAACTCCTACGAGCAGTACTTC.